What follows is one TCR beta chain and its context. This entry comes from a study of blood T cells in healthy people across ages. J was trimmed by 1 base and V by 5 bases; bases with no gene match: 12. This CDR3 comprises 17 residues. CDR1 is DFQATT, CDR2 SNEGSKA, per germline (reference sequence). With a J-beta primer mix and a sample-barcoded 5' primer, a second PCR ran roughly 6 to 11 cycles. TCRdb re-analysed the 5' RACE reads in MiXCR, keeping a single row per CDR3 protein. The sample lists some 640,000 distinct CDR3 sequences, 49% occurring once. The receptor's source is an older woman in good health. The V call is TRBV20-1, the J call TRBJ2-1; 9 positions match TRBD1. Sequenced sample: blood. In nucleotides, the CDR3 is TGCAGTGCTGGGGGACAGGGTCGAGCGGGATCCTACAATGAGCAGTTCTTC. Translating gives CSAGGQGRAGSYNEQFF.